The 9 T cell receptor beta chains below come from one sample, sequenced in a study of blood T cells in healthy people across ages (dated by TCRdb to between 2015 and 2017). Library method: 5' RACE. TCRdb names Illumina HiSeq 2500 as the instrument used. A second 7 to 11 cycle PCR used a sample-barcoded 5' primer and a J-beta primer mix. TCRdb cleaned the public reads at Q25 with fastp, built clones with MiXCR and kept in-frame beta chains. Entries that share a CDR3 protein sequence are merged under the most common genes and DNA. The sample data list roughly 800,000 distinct CDR3 sequences, and 58% of these were observed just once. 22% of the sample lies in the top ten. Input material: blood. The origin of the receptors is a young man in good health.

The chain is built from TRBV28 and TRBJ2-7; 7 nucleotides match TRBD1. This CDR3 contains 13 residues. CDR1 is MDHEN and CDR2 is SYDVKM in the germline V gene. With V trimmed by 7 bases and J by 5 bases, 8 bases remained unmatched. Here the CDR3 DNA reads TGTGCCAGCAAGGTGTGGCAGGGGGACGAGCAGTACTTC. Amino acids: CASKVWQGDEQYF.

This chain connects TRBV29-1 to TRBJ1-2; no clear D. V dropped 5 bases and J dropped 0 bases, with 1 base sitting between them. Per germline, CDR1 SQVTM and CDR2 ANQGSEA. This CDR3 has 10 amino acids. CDR3 in DNA: TGCAGCGTTTCTAACTATGGCTACACCTTC. It yields the protein CSVSNYGYTF.

V usage is TRBV2 and J usage is TRBJ2-7; a weak D match, TRBD2 (6 bases). The CDR3 is 13 amino acids. Trimming removed 7 bases from V and 2 bases from J, with 12 bases in between. The germline gives CDR1 SNHLY, CDR2 FYNNEI. The CDR3 loop reads CASTVEGTYEQYF. As DNA, the CDR3 is TGTGCCAGCACTGTGGAGGGAACCTACGAGCAGTACTTC.

The chain links TRBV11-2 to TRBJ2-1; 7 positions match TRBD1. Trimming at V came to 5 bases and at J to 10 bases, leaving 8 bases not matched to a gene. The germline gives CDR1 SGHAT, CDR2 FQNNGV. The CDR3 covers 13 residues. This CDR3 reads CASSPRQGREQFF. The CDR3 region has the DNA TGTGCCAGCAGCCCTAGACAGGGCAGGGAGCAGTTCTTC.

Only a few counts were recorded for this clonotype. The V and J genes are TRBV29-1 and TRBJ2-1; TRBD1 or TRBD2 may be the D gene (5 bases each). V lost 0 bases and J lost 5, with 14 bases in between. The germline gives CDR1 SQVTM, CDR2 ANQGSEA. There are 15 residues in the CDR3. In DNA form, the CDR3 reads TGCAGCGTTGAAGATCGGGGCAGAGAAGACAATGAGCAGTTCTTC. This codes for CSVEDRGREDNEQFF.

V usage is TRBV5-6 and J usage is TRBJ2-5; the D is unclear. The V end was cut by 1 base, the J end by 1 base, with 8 bases between. This CDR3 is 14 amino acids long. CDR1 is SGHDT and CDR2 is YYEEEE in the germline V gene. CDR3 amino acids: CASSLRTPQETQYF. The CDR3 DNA reads TGTGCCAGCAGCTTGAGAACCCCCCAAGAGACCCAGTACTTC.

This chain uses TRBV6-2 or TRBV6-3 with TRBJ2-7; 10 nucleotides align to TRBD2. The CDR3 has 15 amino acids. The V gene end was trimmed by 7 bases and the J gene end by 2 bases; junction bases not matched to a gene: 8. Germline loops: CDR1 MNHEY, CDR2 SVGEGT. CDR3 sequence: CASTYRSGGPYEQYF. The CDR3 bases are TGTGCCAGCACCTACCGTAGCGGGGGGCCCTACGAGCAGTACTTC.

The genes are TRBV3-1 and TRBJ1-2, with D uncertain. Per the germline V gene, CDR1 is LGHDT and CDR2 is YNNKEL (reference sequence). The CDR3 is 14 residues long. The V end lost 4 bases, the J end lost 0 bases, and 9 bases lay between the germline ends. The CDR3 reads CASSRTAANYGYTF. The CDR3, as DNA: TGTGCCAGCAGCCGCACAGCAGCTAACTATGGCTACACCTTC.

This clonotype has just a few counts. The J gene is TRBJ1-5, the V gene TRBV10-3; D is uncertain. The CDR3 extends over 14 amino acids. CDR1 is ENHRY, CDR2 SYGVKD, per germline. V gave up 8 bases and J gave up 1 base, with 12 bases separating them. The CDR3 here is CAIGMRGSNQPQHF. CDR3 bases: TGTGCCATCGGGATGCGGGGAAGCAATCAGCCCCAGCATTTT.